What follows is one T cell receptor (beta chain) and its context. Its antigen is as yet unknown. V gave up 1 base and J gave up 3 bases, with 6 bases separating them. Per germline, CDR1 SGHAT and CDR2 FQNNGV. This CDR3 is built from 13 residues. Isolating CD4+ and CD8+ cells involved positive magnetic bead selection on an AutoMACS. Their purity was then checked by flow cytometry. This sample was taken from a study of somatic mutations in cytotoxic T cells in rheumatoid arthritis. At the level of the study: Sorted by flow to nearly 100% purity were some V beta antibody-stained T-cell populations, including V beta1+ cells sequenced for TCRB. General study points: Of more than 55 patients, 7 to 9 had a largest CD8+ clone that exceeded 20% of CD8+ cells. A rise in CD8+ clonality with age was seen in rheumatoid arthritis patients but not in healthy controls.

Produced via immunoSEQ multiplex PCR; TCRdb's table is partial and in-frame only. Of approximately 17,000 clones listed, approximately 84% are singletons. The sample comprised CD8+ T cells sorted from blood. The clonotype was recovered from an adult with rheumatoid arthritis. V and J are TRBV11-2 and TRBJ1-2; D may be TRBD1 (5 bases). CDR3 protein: CASSLGGYYGYTF. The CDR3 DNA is TGTGCCAGCAGCTTAGGGGGGTACTATGGCTACACCTTC.